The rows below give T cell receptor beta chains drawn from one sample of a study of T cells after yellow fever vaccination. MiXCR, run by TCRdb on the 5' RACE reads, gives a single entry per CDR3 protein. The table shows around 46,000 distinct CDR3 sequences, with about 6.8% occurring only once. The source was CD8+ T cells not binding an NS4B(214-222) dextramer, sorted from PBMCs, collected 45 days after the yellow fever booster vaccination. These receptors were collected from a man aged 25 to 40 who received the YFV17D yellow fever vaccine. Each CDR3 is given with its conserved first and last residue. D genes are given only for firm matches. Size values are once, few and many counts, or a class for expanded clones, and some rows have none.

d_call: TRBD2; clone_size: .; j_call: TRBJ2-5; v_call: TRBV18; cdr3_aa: CASSPFETGLAALSEETQYF; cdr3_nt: TGTGCCAGCTCACCATTCGAGACGGGACTAGCGGCATTATCGGAGGAGACCCAGTACTTC
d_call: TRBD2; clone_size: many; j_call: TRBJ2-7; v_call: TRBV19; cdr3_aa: CASSTDPGTSGKYEQYF; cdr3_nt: TGTGCCAGTAGTACCGACCCCGGGACTAGCGGGAAGTACGAGCAGTACTTC
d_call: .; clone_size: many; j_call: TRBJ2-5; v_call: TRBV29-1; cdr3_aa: CSVVGQPLETQYF; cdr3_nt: TGCAGCGTTGTAGGACAGCCTCTAGAGACCCAGTACTTC
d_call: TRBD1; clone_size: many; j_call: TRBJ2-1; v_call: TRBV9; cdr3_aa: CASSTRRDRGLNEQFF; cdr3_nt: TGTGCCAGCAGCACCCGAAGGGACAGGGGCCTCAATGAGCAGTTCTTC
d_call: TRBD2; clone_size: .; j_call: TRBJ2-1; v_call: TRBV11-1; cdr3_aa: CASSSTGPGLQFSYNEQFF; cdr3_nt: TGTGCCAGCAGCTCAACAGGACCGGGACTACAATTCTCCTACAATGAGCAGTTCTTC
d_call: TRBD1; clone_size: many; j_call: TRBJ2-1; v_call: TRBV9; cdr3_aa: CASSVIQGFPGDEQFF; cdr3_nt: TGTGCCAGCAGCGTGATACAGGGGTTCCCAGGGGATGAGCAGTTCTTC
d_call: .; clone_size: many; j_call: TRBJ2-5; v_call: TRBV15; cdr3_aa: CATSRGGPYEETQYF; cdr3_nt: TGTGCCACCAGCAGAGGGGGTCCCTACGAAGAGACCCAGTACTTC
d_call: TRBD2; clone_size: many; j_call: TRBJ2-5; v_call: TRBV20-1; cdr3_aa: CSARDVAPISGEETQYF; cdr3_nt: TGCAGTGCTAGAGACGTAGCTCCGATTAGCGGGGAAGAGACCCAGTACTTC
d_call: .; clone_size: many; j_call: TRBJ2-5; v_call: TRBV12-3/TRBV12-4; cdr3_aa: CASNPGGIRETQYF; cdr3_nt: TGTGCCAGCAACCCAGGGGGGATAAGGGAGACCCAGTACTTC
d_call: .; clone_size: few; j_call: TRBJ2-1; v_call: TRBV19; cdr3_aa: CASSIGAPSYNEQFF; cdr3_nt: TGTGCCAGTAGTATAGGTGCCCCGTCCTACAATGAGCAGTTCTTC
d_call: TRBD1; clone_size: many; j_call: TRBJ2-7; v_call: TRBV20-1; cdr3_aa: CSVASWTGINEQYF; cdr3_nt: TGCAGTGTCGCCTCCTGGACAGGGATCAACGAGCAGTACTTC
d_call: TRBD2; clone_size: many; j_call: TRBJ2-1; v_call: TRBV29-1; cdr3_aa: CSVGLAGVVGEQFF; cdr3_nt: TGCAGCGTCGGACTAGCGGGAGTCGTCGGTGAGCAGTTCTTC
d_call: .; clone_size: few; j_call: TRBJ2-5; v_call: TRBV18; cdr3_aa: CASSTKDSFQETQYF; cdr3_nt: TGTGCCAGCTCAACAAAGGACAGCTTCCAAGAGACCCAGTACTTC
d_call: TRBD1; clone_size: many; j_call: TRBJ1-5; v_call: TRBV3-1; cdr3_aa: CASSQDLSGGQPQHF; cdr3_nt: TGTGCCAGCAGCCAAGATCTGTCAGGGGGGCAGCCCCAGCATTTT
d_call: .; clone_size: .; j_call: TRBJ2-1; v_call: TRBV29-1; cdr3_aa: CSVISGTTNEQFF; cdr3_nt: TGCAGCGTAATTTCCGGGACCACCAATGAGCAGTTCTTC